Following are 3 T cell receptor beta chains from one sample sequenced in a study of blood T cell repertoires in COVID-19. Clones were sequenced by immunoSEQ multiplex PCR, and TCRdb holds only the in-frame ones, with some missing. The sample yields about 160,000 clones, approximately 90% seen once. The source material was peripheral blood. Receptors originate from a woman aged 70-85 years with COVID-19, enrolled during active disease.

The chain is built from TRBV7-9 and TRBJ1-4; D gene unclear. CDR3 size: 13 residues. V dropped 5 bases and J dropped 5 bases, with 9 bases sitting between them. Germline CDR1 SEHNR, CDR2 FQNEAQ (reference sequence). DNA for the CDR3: TGTGCCAGCAGCCCGGGGAAGAATGAAAAACTGTTTTTT. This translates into CASSPGKNEKLFF.

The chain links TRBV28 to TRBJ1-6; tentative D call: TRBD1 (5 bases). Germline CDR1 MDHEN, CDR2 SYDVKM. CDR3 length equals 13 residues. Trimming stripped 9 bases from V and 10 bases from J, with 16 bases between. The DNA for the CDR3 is TGTGCCAGAGGCCCGCCCCGGGGGTCACCCCTCCACTTT. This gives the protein CARGPPRGSPLHF.

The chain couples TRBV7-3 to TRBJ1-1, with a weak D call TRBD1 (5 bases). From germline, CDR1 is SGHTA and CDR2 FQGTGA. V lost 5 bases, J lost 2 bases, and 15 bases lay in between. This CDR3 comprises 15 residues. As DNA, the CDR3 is TGTGCCAGCAGCCGTCAGGGCCTTCCTAACACTGAAGCTTTCTTT. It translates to CASSRQGLPNTEAFF.